This TCR beta chain originates from a study of blood T cell repertoires in COVID-19. Assay: immunoSEQ multiplex PCR; the TCRdb copy retains only in-frame clones and omits some. Among roughly 400,000 clones listed, roughly 90% were seen once. There are 16 residues in the CDR3. The germline CDR1 and CDR2 sequences are SGHNT and YYREEE (reference sequence). J was trimmed by 5 bases and V by 4 bases; bases with no gene match: 12. The TCR comes from a woman between 18 and 30 years old who had been exposed to COVID-19. The chain is built from TRBV5-4 and TRBJ2-3; 8 bases match TRBD2. The sequenced material came from PBMCs or T cells enriched from blood (not recorded which). This CDR3 reads CASSPAVSGVIDTQYF. CDR3 bases: TGTGCCAGCAGCCCGGCGGTTAGCGGGGTAATAGATACGCAGTATTTT.